The clone carrying this T cell receptor beta chain was detected once. This entry comes from a study of blood T cell repertoires in COVID-19. Looking at the study overall: The origin of the acute and convalescent COVID-19 samples was the United States, Italy and Spain.

Trimming at V came to 4 bases and at J to 0 bases, leaving 1 base not matched to a gene. CDR3 length equals 15 residues. The germline V gene has CDR1 WNHNN and CDR2 SYGVQD (reference sequence). Here immunoSEQ multiplex PCR was the method, and the copy in TCRdb shows in-frame clones only, minus some. The data hold 150,000 to 170,000 clones, with around 83% observed a single time. It was during active infection that Seattle patients were enrolled and then longitudinally followed. The TCR was taken from a woman aged 60 to 75 with COVID-19, enrolled during active disease. The chain is built from TRBV10-1 and TRBJ2-4; 9 bases align to TRBD1. The sample was peripheral blood. CDR3 nucleotides: TGCGCCAGCAGTGCGGACAGGGGAGCCAAAAACATTCAGTACTTC. Translated: CASSADRGAKNIQYF.